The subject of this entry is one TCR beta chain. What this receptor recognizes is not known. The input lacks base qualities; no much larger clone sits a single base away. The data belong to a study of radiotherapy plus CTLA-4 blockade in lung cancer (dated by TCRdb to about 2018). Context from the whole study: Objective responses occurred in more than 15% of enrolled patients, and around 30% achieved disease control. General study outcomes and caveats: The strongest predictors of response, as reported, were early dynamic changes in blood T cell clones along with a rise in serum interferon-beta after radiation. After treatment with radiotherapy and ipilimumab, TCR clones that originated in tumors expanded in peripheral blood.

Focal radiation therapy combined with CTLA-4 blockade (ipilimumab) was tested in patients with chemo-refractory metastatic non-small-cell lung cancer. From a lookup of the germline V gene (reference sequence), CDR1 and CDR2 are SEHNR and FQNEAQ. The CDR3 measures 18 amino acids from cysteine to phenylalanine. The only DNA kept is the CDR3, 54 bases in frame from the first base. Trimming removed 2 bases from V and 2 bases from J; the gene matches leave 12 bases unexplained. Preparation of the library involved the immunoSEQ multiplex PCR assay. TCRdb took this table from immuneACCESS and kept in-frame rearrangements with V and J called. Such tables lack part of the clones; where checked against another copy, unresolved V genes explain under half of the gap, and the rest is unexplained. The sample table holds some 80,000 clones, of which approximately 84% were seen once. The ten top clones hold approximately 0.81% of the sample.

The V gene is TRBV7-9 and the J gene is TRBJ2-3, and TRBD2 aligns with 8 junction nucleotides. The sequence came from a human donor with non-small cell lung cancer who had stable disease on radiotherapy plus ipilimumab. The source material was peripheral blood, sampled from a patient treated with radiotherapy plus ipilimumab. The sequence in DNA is TGTGCCAGCAGCTTAAGCCGGACAGCGGGAGCGCTCACAGATACGCAGTATTTT. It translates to CASSLSRTAGALTDTQYF.